Presented here are 28 T cell receptor beta chains from one specimen sequenced in a study of blood T cells in healthy people across ages. PCR was performed a second time for 7 to 11 cycles using a sample-barcoded 5' primer and a J-beta primer mix. TCRdb used MiXCR to reprocess the 5' RACE reads, holding one entry per CDR3 protein. The data contain about 780,000 distinct CDR3 sequences, 35% to 50% of them singletons. The sequenced sample was blood. All receptors come from a man aged 80 or over in good health.

This clonotype came up a few times. The chain joins TRBV6-2 or TRBV6-3 to TRBJ2-1; D may match TRBD1 or TRBD2 (6 bases each). The germline CDR1 and CDR2 sequences are MNHEY and SVGEGT. The V end lost 6 bases, the J end lost 2 bases, and 17 bases lay between the germline ends. The CDR3 is made up of 16 amino acids. CDR3 DNA: TGTGCCAGCAGCTTACGCGGGACATTTGCCTACAATGAGCAGTTCTTC. This gives the protein CASSLRGTFAYNEQFF.

This clonotype was observed a few times. J is TRBJ1-2 and V is TRBV2; D might be TRBD1 (6 bases). Germline V gives CDR1 SNHLY, CDR2 FYNNEI. With 6 bases removed from V and 2 bases from J, the gap between germline ends came to 10 bases. This CDR3 region has 13 residues. CDR3 DNA sequence: TGTGCCAGCAGGCAGGGGTACAACTATGGCTACACCTTC. Its protein product is CASRQGYNYGYTF.

The chain uses TRBV6-1 and TRBJ1-5; D unclear. V lost 6 bases and J 2 bases, leaving 14 bases between the germline ends. The CDR3 extends over 15 amino acids. Germline V gene lookup returns CDR1 MNHNS and CDR2 SASEGT. CDR3 DNA: TGTGCCAGCAGATCTAAGGGTGATGGCAATCAGCCCCAGCATTTT. It codes for CASRSKGDGNQPQHF.

The table lists this clonotype with many counts. V and J are TRBV29-1 and TRBJ2-1, with 10 bases identical to TRBD2. Trimming at V came to 0 bases and at J to 4 bases, leaving 6 bases not matched to a gene. Germline CDR1 and CDR2: SQVTM and ANQGSEA. The length of the CDR3 is 16 residues. In DNA, the CDR3 is TGCAGCGTTGAAGACGTCCTAGCGGGAGTATACAATGAGCAGTTCTTC. Residues: CSVEDVLAGVYNEQFF.

J is TRBJ2-2 and V is TRBV2; no clear D. The CDR3 contains 13 residues. Between the trimmed V and J ends, which lost 0 bases and 5 bases, there was a span of 4 bases. CDR1 and CDR2 (germline): SNHLY, FYNNEI. The CDR3 nucleotides read TGTGCCAGCAGTGAAGCCCGGACCGGGGAGCTGTTTTTT. It specifies CASSEARTGELFF.

The V and J genes are TRBV12-3 or TRBV12-4 and TRBJ2-5, with 9 bases aligning to TRBD1. Trimming removed 6 bases from V and 4 bases from J; junction bases left unmatched: 9. The CDR3 length is 15 residues. CDR3 coding DNA: TGTGCCAGCAGGAGACAGGGGGAGCTTCTAGAGACCCAGTACTTC. It yields the protein CASRRQGELLETQYF.

The CDR3 bases are TGTGCCAGCAGGGGGACGATCCCTAATGAAAAACTGTTTTTT. As protein: CASRGTIPNEKLFF. The rearrangement joins TRBV27 to TRBJ1-4, with D perhaps TRBD1 (5 bases). Trimming pared 6 bases from V and 3 bases from J, leaving 11 bases between. This CDR3 is 14 amino acids long. From germline, CDR1 is MNHEY and CDR2 SMNVEV (reference sequence). Looking up the rest from reference TRBV27 and TRBJ1-4 gives the full variable domain: EAQVTQNPRYLITVTGKKLTVTCSQNMNHEYMSWYRQDPGLGLRQIYYSMNVEVTDKGDVPEGYKVSRKEKRNFPLILESPSPNQTSLYFCASRGTIPNEKLFFGSGTQLSVL.

The genes are TRBV2 and TRBJ2-1; 7 bases fit TRBD1. V dropped 6 bases and J dropped 4; count of bases not matched to a gene: 6. Germline V gene data show CDR1 as SNHLY and CDR2 as FYNNEI. The CDR3 sequence is 14 residues long. The CDR3 region has the DNA TGTGCCAGCAGCAAGACAGGGCAATACAATGAGCAGTTCTTC. Its translation: CASSKTGQYNEQFF.

This clonotype was detected many times. This sequence joins TRBV20-1 and TRBJ2-5, with no clear D. Germline CDR1 is DFQATT and CDR2 is SNEGSKA (reference sequence). Trimming took 5 bases from V and 6 from J, leaving 10 bases between them. The CDR3 loop spans 11 amino acids. The CDR3 spells CSAVFAQTQYF. The DNA for the CDR3 is TGCAGTGCTGTATTCGCACAGACCCAGTACTTC.

Note on this clonotype: Possible read error: a much larger clone is one base away. This sequence joins TRBV20-1 and TRBJ2-3; 10 nucleotides align to TRBD2. This CDR3 is built from 16 residues. Per germline, CDR1 DFQATT and CDR2 SNEGSKA (reference sequence). The CDR3 sequence: CGARPFGTSGTDTQYF. For the CDR3, the DNA is TGCGGTGCTAGGCCGTTTGGGACTAGCGGCACAGATACGCAGTATTTT.

The chain carries TRBV6-2 or TRBV6-3 and TRBJ1-2, with a weak D call TRBD1 (5 bases). The germline gives CDR1 MNHEY, CDR2 SVGEGT. The length of the CDR3 is 15 residues. Trimming left V 5 bases short and J 4 bases short, with 17 bases between. The CDR3, as DNA: TGTGCCAGCAGTGATTTCGGCGGGGGTTCCTATGGCTACACCTTC. Amino acid sequence: CASSDFGGGSYGYTF.

V and J are TRBV29-1 and TRBJ1-4; D call uncertain. V was cut by 7 bases and J by 0 bases, with 6 bases left in between. The length of the CDR3 is 12 residues. CDR1 is SQVTM and CDR2 is ANQGSEA in the germline V gene. Here the CDR3 reads CSASTTNEKLFF. The CDR3 DNA follows: TGCAGCGCCAGCACAACTAATGAAAAACTGTTTTTT.

This chain uses TRBV29-1 with TRBJ2-1; 8 bases are a match to TRBD2. V lost 3 bases and J lost 8; bases outside the gene matches: 6. The CDR3 runs to 13 residues. The germline V gene encodes CDR1 SQVTM and CDR2 ANQGSEA. The CDR3 nucleotides are TGCAGCGTTGAGACTAGCGTTGGCGATGAGCAGTTCTTC. This sequence encodes CSVETSVGDEQFF.

This clonotype was seen a few times. The chain is built from TRBV20-1 and TRBJ2-7; 10 bases are shared with TRBD1. Germline CDR1 DFQATT, CDR2 SNEGSKA (reference sequence). V trimming: 8 bases; J trimming: 2 bases; junction bases outside the gene matches: 6. The CDR3 totals 13 residues. CDR3 sequence reads: CSTLGTGAYEQYF. The DNA for the CDR3 is TGCAGTACCCTGGGGACAGGGGCCTACGAGCAGTACTTC.

In this sample, this clonotype turned up a few times. The chain recombines TRBV29-1 with TRBJ2-5; maybe TRBD2 (6 bases). The CDR3 consists of 17 residues. The germline gives CDR1 SQVTM, CDR2 ANQGSEA. V shed 1 base and J shed 3 bases, with 21 bases lying between them. This CDR3 reads CSVEGWGAGTLKETQYF. CDR3 bases: TGCAGCGTTGAAGGGTGGGGAGCGGGCACCCTCAAAGAGACCCAGTACTTC.

CDR3 sequence: CSARDWREGRDTQYF. For the CDR3, the DNA is TGCAGTGCTAGAGATTGGCGGGAAGGTCGAGATACGCAGTATTTT. The V and J genes are TRBV20-1 and TRBJ2-3, with D tentatively TRBD2 (6 bases). Trimming took 0 bases from V and 5 from J, leaving 15 bases between them. The CDR3 runs to 15 residues. The germline CDR1 and CDR2 sequences are DFQATT and SNEGSKA (reference sequence).

V gene TRBV7-3 combines with J gene TRBJ2-2; a possible D gene is TRBD2 (6 bases). The germline CDR1 and CDR2 sequences are SGHTA and FQGTGA. V was pared by 2 bases and J by 5 bases, with 15 bases between. The CDR3 consists of 16 residues. For the CDR3, the DNA is TGTGCCAGCAGCTTAGAATTTGGGAGGCGAACCGGGGAGCTGTTTTTT. It translates to CASSLEFGRRTGELFF.

CDR3 coding DNA: TGTGCCAGCAGTCGGAGACTAGCGGGAGTAGCAGATACGCAGTATTTT. It is translated as CASSRRLAGVADTQYF. The rearrangement uses TRBV27 and TRBJ2-3; 12 bases line up with TRBD2. The V gene end was trimmed by 5 bases and the J gene end by 4 bases; junction bases not matched to a gene: 7. The CDR3 length is 16 residues. Germline V gene sequence: CDR1 MNHEY, CDR2 SMNVEV (reference sequence).

V is TRBV2 and J is TRBJ2-3; the match to TRBD2 covers 7 bases. The CDR3 contains 15 residues. Trimming at V came to 7 bases and at J to 1 base, leaving 8 bases not matched to a gene. Germline values: CDR1 SNHLY, CDR2 FYNNEI. As DNA, the CDR3 is TGTGCCAGCACCCCTCGCGGGGGTGGCACAGATACGCAGTATTTT. Translating gives CASTPRGGGTDTQYF.

The chain combines TRBV28 with TRBJ2-1; 11 bases line up with TRBD1. The assigned J gene may be wrong: the sequence end matches TRBJ2-7 better. The V gene's germline CDR1 is MDHEN and CDR2 SYDVKM. The CDR3 covers 15 residues. CDR3 region: CASSHSGTGGGEQYF. CDR3 nucleotides: TGTGCCAGCAGTCATTCCGGGACAGGGGGAGGCGAGCAGTACTTC.

Of note for this clonotype: At one of its ends the junction is not consistent with the germline gene, which may arise from a read error. This rearrangement joins TRBV6-5 to TRBJ2-5; weak D call: TRBD2 (6 bases). There are 13 residues in the CDR3. The germline V gene encodes CDR1 MNHEY and CDR2 SVGAGI. CDR3 nucleotides: TGTACCAGCAGTAAGACTAGGGAGGAGACCCAGTACTTC. Translated, it gives CTSSKTREETQYF.

The rearrangement links TRBV7-9 to TRBJ2-1, with 9 positions matching TRBD1. This CDR3 is 16 amino acids long. CDR1 SEHNR and CDR2 FQNEAQ come from the germline V gene (reference sequence). The V gene end was trimmed by 1 base and the J gene end by 15 bases; junction bases not matched to a gene: 16. The CDR3 region is CASSLGLGPPPGQGFF. Written as DNA, the CDR3 is TGTGCCAGCAGCTTAGGTTTAGGGCCTCCGCCGGGACAGGGGTTCTTC.

This clonotype was found a few times. Here the CDR3 reads CASRATRDSIYNEQFF. The CDR3 DNA follows: TGTGCCAGTAGAGCGACCCGGGACAGCATCTACAATGAGCAGTTCTTC. The chain has TRBV19 and TRBJ2-1; 7 bases match TRBD1. Unmatched junction bases numbered 11, after V lost 6 bases and J lost 3 bases. The CDR3 has 16 residues. CDR1 LNHDA and CDR2 SQIVND come from the germline V gene (reference sequence).

This clonotype was detected many times. The chain carries TRBV20-1 and TRBJ2-1, with D perhaps matching TRBD2 (6 bases). The germline gives CDR1 DFQATT, CDR2 SNEGSKA (reference sequence). Trimming took 6 bases from V and 2 from J, leaving 11 bases between them. This CDR3 is built from 13 residues. CDR3 amino acids: CSAVADTYNEQFF. The CDR3 DNA reads as TGCAGTGCCGTAGCGGATACCTACAATGAGCAGTTCTTC.

The chain uses TRBV15 and TRBJ2-3, with a weak D call TRBD1 (6 bases). The CDR3 loop spans 17 amino acids. Trimming removed 0 bases at V and 3 bases at J, with 16 bases between. From germline, CDR1 is LNHNV and CDR2 YYDKDF (reference sequence). The CDR3 protein is CATSRDQQGLQTDTQYF. In DNA form, the CDR3 reads TGTGCCACCAGCAGAGACCAGCAGGGGTTACAAACAGATACGCAGTATTTT.

The V gene is TRBV29-1, the J gene TRBJ2-1, with D tentatively TRBD1 or TRBD2 (6 bases each). Germline-derived CDR1 and CDR2 are SQVTM and ANQGSEA. CDR3 length equals 14 residues. The V end lost 4 bases, the J end lost 8 bases, and 18 bases lay between the germline ends. CDR3 bases: TGCAGCGTTGTCTCAAGGGGGGCAAGGGATGAGCAGTTCTTC. It is translated as CSVVSRGARDEQFF.

As concerns this clonotype: At one end the junction does not follow the germline gene, possibly because of a read error. The chain recombines TRBV11-3 with TRBJ2-1, with a possible D match to TRBD2 (5 bases). Germline CDR1 is SGHNT and CDR2 is YENEEA. The CDR3 spans 15 residues. The CDR3 here is CASVGGSSSYNGQFF. The DNA for the CDR3 is TGTGCCAGCGTCGGAGGTTCCAGCTCCTACAATGGGCAGTTCTTC.

The gene calls are TRBV6-2 or TRBV6-3 and TRBJ2-7; the match to TRBD2 covers 14 bases. V dropped 5 bases and J dropped 0; count of bases not matched to a gene: 0. This CDR3 region has 15 residues. CDR1 is MNHEY and CDR2 is SVGEGT in the germline V gene. As DNA, the CDR3 is TGTGCCAGCAGTGGGACTAGCGGGAGCTCCTACGAGCAGTACTTC. This sequence encodes CASSGTSGSSYEQYF.